The text below deals with one TCR beta chain. What it recognizes is unknown. Looked up from germline, CDR1 is SEHNR and CDR2 is FQNEAQ (reference sequence). The CDR3 is made up of 14 amino acids. Trimming removed 3 bases from V and 6 bases from J; junction bases left unmatched: 6. These data are taken from a study of cytomegalovirus exposure and HLA in healthy donors. Study results and caveats: Listed as cytomegalovirus-associated were 150 to 200 TCR beta chains. High sensitivity and specificity were reportedly achieved when the classifier diagnosed cytomegalovirus status. The CMV antigen specificity of a few CMV-associated chains was confirmed through in vitro analysis. It was found in a later analysis that first-cohort TCR clusters tended to co-occur in the 90 to 150 validation repertoires.

Measured with immunoSEQ multiplex PCR; TCRdb has only the in-frame clones, and not every one. This sample has under 250,000 clones, with 90% to 95% found just once. The chain carries TRBV7-9 and TRBJ1-1; 8 positions match TRBD1. This sequence originates from a woman aged 18-29 years in good health and CMV-seronegative. Source material: PBMCs. The CDR3 spells CASSLGTGAPEAFF. DNA of the CDR3: TGTGCCAGCAGCTTGGGGACAGGCGCCCCTGAAGCTTTCTTT. Full variable domain (missing parts from reference TRBV7-9 and TRBJ1-1): DTGVSQNPRHKITKRGQNVTFRCDPISEHNRLYWYRQTLGQGPEFLTYFQNEAQLEKSRLLSDRFSAERPKGSFSTLEIQRTEQGDSAMYLCASSLGTGAPEAFFGQGTRLTVV.